A single sample gave rise to the 32 T cell receptor beta chains below, sequenced in a study of cytomegalovirus exposure and HLA in healthy donors (dated by TCRdb to 2016 to 2017). Receptor amplification or capture employed the immunoSEQ multiplex PCR assay. For the multiplex PCR, a mixture combining 60 forward primers for TCR Vbeta segments and 13 reverse primers for TCR Jbeta segments was used. This is the immuneACCESS table as TCRdb keeps it, with only in-frame sequences that have V and J called. A part of the clones is gone; compared with another copy, unresolved V genes explain less than half, and the rest is unexplained. Counted in this sample were 100,000 to 150,000 clones; around 77% of them appeared once. The top ten clonotypes cover 4.2% of the sample. The sequencing input was PBMCs. These TCRs come from a male donor in good health and CMV-seropositive.

This clone was observed a few times. The V gene is TRBV5-1, the J gene TRBJ2-1; D ambiguous. This CDR3 is 13 amino acids long. The V end was cut by 4 bases, the J end by 5 bases, with 10 bases between. Germline V CDR1 and CDR2: SGHRS, YFSETQ. CDR3 nucleotides: TGCGCCAGCAGCCCCTATACCGACAATGAGCAGTTCTTC. It encodes CASSPYTDNEQFF.

The chain employs TRBV27 and TRBJ1-5, with 10 bases identical to TRBD1. The CDR3 covers 13 residues. Looked up from germline, CDR1 is MNHEY and CDR2 is SMNVEV (reference sequence). Trimming cost V 8 bases and J 9 bases; bases outside gene matches: 7. The CDR3: CASATGGLRPQHF. The CDR3 coding sequence is TGTGCCAGCGCGACAGGGGGCCTTCGGCCCCAGCATTTT.

There are a few counts of this clone. The CDR3 DNA follows: TGTGCCAGCAGCTTGCCAGGGGCGTCCTACGAGCAGTACTTC. Residues: CASSLPGASYEQYF. This rearrangement joins TRBV5-4 to TRBJ2-5; D perhaps matches TRBD1 (6 bases). Gene TRBJ2-7 matches the end of the DNA better, so the J call may be wrong. This CDR3 has 14 amino acids. Germline loops: CDR1 SGHNT, CDR2 YYREEE (reference sequence).

The rearrangement uses TRBV5-5 and TRBJ2-5, with 8 bases that match TRBD2. Germline V gene sequence: CDR1 SGHKS, CDR2 YYEKEE (reference sequence). This CDR3 is 15 amino acids long. Losses at the gene ends were 0 bases for V and 2 bases for J; bases not matched to a gene: 3. As DNA, the CDR3 is TGTGCCAGCAGCTTGGGGACTAGCCTTCAAGAGACCCAGTACTTC. Residues: CASSLGTSLQETQYF.

A few counts support this clone. Relative to the germline gene, one junction end is altered; a read error may explain this. V and J are TRBV7-9 and TRBJ1-1; the D is unclear. Germline assignment: CDR1 SEHNR and CDR2 FQNEAQ (reference sequence). CDR3 length: 15 residues. CDR3 sequence reads: CSSSQQIYMNTEAFF. CDR3 nucleotides: TGTTCCAGCAGCCAACAGATCTATATGAACACTGAAGCTTTCTTT.

The chain is built from TRBV5-1 and TRBJ1-5, with D possibly TRBD1 on 5 matching bases. The CDR3 contains 15 residues. Deletions cut 0 bases from V and 3 bases from J, with 10 bases between. Per the germline V gene, CDR1 is SGHRS and CDR2 is YFSETQ. In DNA, the CDR3 is TGCGCCAGCAGCTTGGGTCCAGGGCACAATCAGCCCCAGCATTTT. Its protein product is CASSLGPGHNQPQHF.

This clone was detected a few times. The rearrangement uses TRBV7-3 and TRBJ2-1, with TRBD2 matching over 10 bases. Germline V gene data show CDR1 as SGHTA and CDR2 as FQGTGA. There are 14 residues in the CDR3. Losses at the gene ends were 6 bases for V and 7 bases for J; bases not matched to a gene: 6. This CDR3 reads CASRLAGDTNEQFF. CDR3 DNA: TGTGCCAGCAGGCTAGCGGGAGATACAAATGAGCAGTTCTTC.

This chain joins TRBV2 and TRBJ2-2; D gene unclear. V was trimmed by 11 bases and J by 1 base, leaving 14 bases between them. CDR1 is SNHLY, CDR2 FYNNEI, per germline. The CDR3 covers 14 residues. The DNA of the CDR3 is TGTGCCGGCTCCCCGCGGCGGAACACCGGGGAGCTGTTTTTT. Translating gives CAGSPRRNTGELFF.

V is TRBV27 and J is TRBJ2-2, with D possibly TRBD1 on 5 matching bases. Trimming took off 5 bases at V and 5 bases at J, with 12 bases between the two ends. This CDR3 is built from 14 residues. Germline values: CDR1 MNHEY, CDR2 SMNVEV (reference sequence). CDR3 loop: CASSHFPGTGELFF. Written as DNA, the CDR3 is TGTGCCAGCAGTCATTTTCCAGGGACCGGGGAGCTGTTTTTT.

The chain combines TRBV27 with TRBJ2-3; no reliable D call. This CDR3 is built from 13 residues. Germline CDR1 MNHEY, CDR2 SMNVEV (reference sequence). The V end was cut by 2 bases, the J end by 1 base, with 4 bases between. In DNA form, the CDR3 reads TGTGCCAGCAGTTTAGAGCGCACAGATACGCAGTATTTT. This gives the protein CASSLERTDTQYF.

The DNA for the CDR3 is TGCGCCAGCAGCCCCGGACAGGGGGCGCGGGTCACTGAAGCTTTCTTT. This encodes CASSPGQGARVTEAFF. This rearrangement joins TRBV5-1 to TRBJ1-1; 11 positions agree with TRBD1. V trimming: 4 bases; J trimming: 4 bases; junction bases outside the gene matches: 9. In germline, CDR1 is SGHRS, CDR2 YFSETQ. The CDR3 covers 16 residues.

V gene TRBV11-1 combines with J gene TRBJ1-5; 10 positions agree with TRBD1. CDR1 is SGHAT, CDR2 FQDESV, per germline (reference sequence). J was trimmed by 3 bases and V by 3 bases; bases with no gene match: 14. The CDR3 runs 19 residues. The DNA for the CDR3 is TGTGCCAGCAGCTTCCAATTAAAAGACAGGGGGCATAACAATCAGCCCCAGCATTTT. This encodes CASSFQLKDRGHNNQPQHF.

This rearrangement joins TRBV9 to TRBJ2-7, with D possibly TRBD1 on 5 matching bases. Looked up from germline, CDR1 is SGDLS and CDR2 is YYNGEE. With 0 bases removed from V and 2 bases from J, the gap between germline ends came to 15 bases. The CDR3 loop spans 16 amino acids. The CDR3 loop is CASSVGASRQTYEQYF. The CDR3 DNA reads as TGTGCCAGCAGCGTAGGAGCAAGCAGACAGACCTACGAGCAGTACTTC.

The chain couples TRBV7-9 to TRBJ1-3; 8 bases are shared with TRBD1. Germline V lookup: CDR1 SEHNR, CDR2 FQNEAQ (reference sequence). J lost 2 bases, V lost 1 base, and 4 bases had no gene match. The CDR3 sequence is 16 residues long. The CDR3 is CASSLDLTGAGNTIYF. The CDR3, as DNA: TGTGCCAGCAGCTTAGACCTGACAGGGGCTGGAAACACCATATATTTT.

Worth noting for this clone: Compared with germline, one end of the junction differs, possibly owing to a read error. The chain carries TRBV7-9 and TRBJ1-1; TRBD1 might be the D (5 bases). From germline, CDR1 is SEHNR and CDR2 FQNEAQ (reference sequence). The CDR3 consists of 12 residues. CDR3 sequence (DNA): TGTTCCAGCAGCCGGGGGGGGACTGAAGCTTTCTTT. Translation: CSSSRGGTEAFF.

The chain links TRBV5-1 to TRBJ2-3; 7 bases align to TRBD2. Trimming cost V 2 bases and J 1 base; bases outside gene matches: 10. Germline loops: CDR1 SGHRS, CDR2 YFSETQ. The CDR3 totals 17 residues. The CDR3 sequence is CASSFPPLAAGTDTQYF. CDR3 bases: TGCGCCAGCAGCTTCCCCCCTCTAGCGGCCGGCACAGATACGCAGTATTTT.

This clone has a handful of counts. The genes are TRBV4-1 and TRBJ1-5; maybe TRBD1 (6 bases). The germline V gene has CDR1 MGHRA and CDR2 YSYEKL. The germline V and J ends were trimmed by 0 bases and 5 bases, with 11 bases remaining between them. This CDR3 has 15 residues. The CDR3 DNA sequence: TGCGCCAGCAGCCAAGACGGGACACTGCATCAGCCCCAGCATTTT. Translation: CASSQDGTLHQPQHF.

The chain employs TRBV6-5 and TRBJ2-2; a weak D match, TRBD1 (6 bases). The ends were cut back, 1 base at V and 6 bases at J, with 9 bases in the middle. CDR3 size: 14 residues. The germline gives CDR1 MNHEY, CDR2 SVGAGI. Written as DNA, the CDR3 is TGTGCCAGCAGTTACTTCCCAGGGGCCGGGGAGCTGTTTTTT. Translating it yields CASSYFPGAGELFF.

The chain is built from TRBV28 and TRBJ2-7, with 9 nucleotides matching TRBD1. J lost 5 bases, V lost 6 bases, and 5 bases had no gene match. Germline CDR1 and CDR2: MDHEN and SYDVKM. The CDR3 sequence is 13 residues long. CDR3 nucleotides: TGTGCCAGCAGCGGGACAGGGAATAACGAGCAGTACTTC. Translating gives CASSGTGNNEQYF.

The chain's CDR3 is CASSLESPDTEAFF. CDR3 nucleotides: TGTGCCAGCAGCTTAGAGAGCCCGGACACTGAAGCTTTCTTT. This chain links TRBV11-1 with TRBJ1-1, with D hard to call. CDR3 length: 14 amino acids. Germline lookup yields CDR1 SGHAT and CDR2 FQDESV (reference sequence). Trimming shortened V by 1 base and J by 3 bases, and 9 bases separated the two germline ends.

About this clone: Germline is not matched at one junction end, which may reflect a read error. The chain couples TRBV19 to TRBJ2-6, with 7 bases identical to TRBD1. This CDR3 comprises 16 residues. Germline V CDR1 and CDR2: LNHDA, SQIVND (reference sequence). The DNA for the CDR3 is TGTGCCAGTAGTATAATGACAGGGAGTGGGGCCAACGGCCTGACTTTC. Translation gives CASSIMTGSGANGLTF.

The V call is TRBV5-4, the J call TRBJ2-5; 13 positions match TRBD2. V shed 1 base, J shed 0 bases, and the junction held 6 bases outside the gene matches. This CDR3 has 18 amino acids. Germline lookup yields CDR1 SGHNT and CDR2 YYREEE (reference sequence). The CDR3 DNA reads as TGTGCCAGCAGCTTGTCAACTAGCGGGGGGGGGTACCAAGAGACCCAGTACTTC. Translated, it gives CASSLSTSGGGYQETQYF.

The table lists this clone with a count of one. The rearrangement uses TRBV15 and TRBJ2-2; D may be TRBD1 (5 bases). The CDR3 runs to 14 residues. V dropped 4 bases and J dropped 5 bases, with 11 bases sitting between them. Germline V gene lookup returns CDR1 LNHNV and CDR2 YYDKDF (reference sequence). This CDR3 is CATSTKQETGELFF. CDR3 nucleotide sequence: TGTGCCACCAGCACGAAACAGGAGACCGGGGAGCTGTTTTTT.

This clone was recorded a few times. The chain combines TRBV6-6 with TRBJ1-1, with a weak D call TRBD1 (5 bases). The CDR3 sequence is 14 residues long. Germline CDR1 is MNHNY and CDR2 is SVGAGI (reference sequence). Trimming cost V 5 bases and J 4 bases, with 14 bases left between them. CDR3 protein: CASSQQRGSTEAFF. The CDR3 DNA sequence: TGTGCCAGCAGTCAACAAAGGGGAAGCACTGAAGCTTTCTTT.

The V call is TRBV9, the J call TRBJ2-1, with D perhaps TRBD2 (5 bases). Germline values: CDR1 SGDLS, CDR2 YYNGEE. This CDR3 comprises 15 residues. Trimming stripped 4 bases from V and 2 bases from J, with 13 bases between. The CDR3: CASSTLTGTYNEQFF. CDR3 DNA sequence: TGTGCCAGCAGCACCCTGACGGGAACCTACAATGAGCAGTTCTTC.

The genes are TRBV18 and TRBJ2-7; D is perhaps TRBD1 (6 bases). V gave up 3 bases and J gave up 1 base, with 16 bases separating them. Germline loops: CDR1 KGHSH, CDR2 LQKENI. The CDR3 sequence is 16 residues long. The CDR3 spells CASSPRTQGQSYEQYF. CDR3 DNA: TGTGCCAGCTCACCTCGGACTCAGGGGCAGTCCTACGAGCAGTACTTC.

There are a few counts of this clone. CDR3 coding DNA: TGTGCCAGCAGCTTAGGGGCCGCGGGCGCGGAGACCCAGTACTTC. It translates to CASSLGAAGAETQYF. J is TRBJ2-5 and V is TRBV7-9; D is perhaps TRBD2 (5 bases). In germline, CDR1 is SEHNR, CDR2 FQNEAQ (reference sequence). CDR3 length equals 15 residues. V was shortened by 1 base and J by 5 bases, with 14 bases between the two germline ends.

This clone was observed once. This chain links TRBV4-1 with TRBJ1-4; D gene unclear. The CDR3 covers 16 residues. Germline V gene lookup returns CDR1 MGHRA and CDR2 YSYEKL. Trimming removed 0 bases from V and 2 bases from J, with 10 bases in between. CDR3 in DNA: TGCGCCAGCAGCCAAGACGGGTCGGGGACTAATGAAAAACTGTTTTTT. Translating gives CASSQDGSGTNEKLFF.

This clone was seen more than once but under ten times. This chain uses TRBV7-9 with TRBJ2-5, with TRBD2 matching 12 bases. CDR3 length: 14 residues. The V and J ends lost 5 bases and 3 bases, in that order; junction bases with no gene match: 1. The germline gives CDR1 SEHNR, CDR2 FQNEAQ (reference sequence). The CDR3 is CASSRLAGEETQYF. The CDR3 DNA sequence: TGTGCCAGCAGCCGACTAGCGGGGGAAGAGACCCAGTACTTC.

The J gene is TRBJ2-4, the V gene TRBV7-7; the match to TRBD1 covers 8 bases. There are 16 residues in the CDR3. Trimming at V came to 4 bases and at J to 2 bases, leaving 7 bases not matched to a gene. The V gene's germline CDR1 is SSHAT and CDR2 FNYEAQ (reference sequence). Here the CDR3 reads CASSSKDRVSKNIQYF. CDR3 nucleotide sequence: TGTGCCAGCAGCTCTAAGGACAGGGTGTCCAAAAACATTCAGTACTTC.

The V and J genes are TRBV5-1 and TRBJ2-5; TRBD2 matches 13 bases. The CDR3 covers 17 residues. From germline, CDR1 is SGHRS and CDR2 YFSETQ. Germline trimming cut 5 bases from V and 4 bases from J; bases unmatched to any gene: 11. This CDR3 is CASSTGTSGNRGETQYF. The CDR3, as DNA: TGCGCCAGCAGTACCGGGACTAGCGGGAATCGGGGAGAGACCCAGTACTTC.

The chain uses TRBV5-5 and TRBJ2-3; 12 bases align to TRBD2. J gave up 5 bases and V 3 bases, and 4 bases lay outside the gene matches. The CDR3 spans 15 residues. The germline CDR1 and CDR2 sequences are SGHKS and YYEKEE (reference sequence). The CDR3 reads CASSYGLAGLDTQYF. Written as DNA, the CDR3 is TGTGCCAGCAGCTATGGACTAGCGGGGTTAGATACGCAGTATTTT. Full variable domain (outside the CDR3, taken from reference TRBV5-5 and TRBJ2-3): DAGVTQSPTHLIKTRGQQVTLRCSPISGHKSVSWYQQVLGQGPQFIFQYYEKEERGRGNFPDRFSARQFPNYSSELNVNALLLGDSALYLCASSYGLAGLDTQYFGPGTRLTVL.